Listed below are T cell receptor beta chains from one sample, sequenced in a study of blood T cell repertoires in COVID-19. Some clones are missing from TCRdb's copy, which holds only in-frame ones; the method was immunoSEQ multiplex PCR. The sample has around 480,000 clones; about nine tenths are singletons. The sequenced sample consisted of PBMCs or T cells enriched from blood (not recorded which). These TCRs come from a woman in her late teens or twenties who had recovered from COVID-19. Both conserved end residues are part of each CDR3.

J gene,V gene,CDR3 protein
TRBJ2-1,TRBV30,CAWSVPGGRALGEQFF
TRBJ2-7,TRBV7-8,CASSLVRFVEQYF
TRBJ1-3,TRBV7-3,CASSPQAGSGNTIYF
TRBJ1-1,TRBV4-1,CASSQVTGQGRTEAFF
TRBJ2-2,TRBV5-1,CASSRPDRGGAGELFF
TRBJ2-2,TRBV7-9,CASSLGSGTGELFF
TRBJ2-3,TRBV5-8,CASSALTSTDTQYF
TRBJ1-2,TRBV2,CASKTTGGRGYTF
TRBJ2-3,TRBV29-1,CSVGAETQYF
TRBJ1-4,TRBV4-1,CASSHPTGTNEKLFF
TRBJ2-3,TRBV7-2,CASSLVGGESTDTQYF
TRBJ1-5,TRBV6-2/TRBV6-3,CASSPTGGWQPQHF
TRBJ1-2,TRBV12-5,CASGLVIRQGGPLYGYTF
TRBJ2-2,TRBV5-1,CASSLNVATNTGELFF
TRBJ1-1,TRBV12-3/TRBV12-4,CASTEDSEAFF
TRBJ1-2,TRBV18,CASSPQGGALGYTF
TRBJ1-5,TRBV7-8,CASSLVQASNQPQHF
TRBJ2-3,TRBV7-2,CASNPSAGGFSTDTQYF
TRBJ1-2,TRBV11-1,CASSPRQGRDGYTF
TRBJ2-1,TRBV19,CASSIGAERVYNEQFF
TRBJ2-7,TRBV5-4,CASSLPPSGGIREQYF
TRBJ1-5,TRBV6-5,CASTPPGRVGQPQHF
TRBJ1-1,TRBV19,CASSITLQANTEAFF
TRBJ2-7,TRBV7-9,CASSPPEGASYEQYF
TRBJ2-3,TRBV7-9,CATRGATDTQYF
TRBJ2-5,TRBV5-6,CASSLANRQGGETQYF
TRBJ1-6,TRBV2,CASSSAGQGNSPLHF